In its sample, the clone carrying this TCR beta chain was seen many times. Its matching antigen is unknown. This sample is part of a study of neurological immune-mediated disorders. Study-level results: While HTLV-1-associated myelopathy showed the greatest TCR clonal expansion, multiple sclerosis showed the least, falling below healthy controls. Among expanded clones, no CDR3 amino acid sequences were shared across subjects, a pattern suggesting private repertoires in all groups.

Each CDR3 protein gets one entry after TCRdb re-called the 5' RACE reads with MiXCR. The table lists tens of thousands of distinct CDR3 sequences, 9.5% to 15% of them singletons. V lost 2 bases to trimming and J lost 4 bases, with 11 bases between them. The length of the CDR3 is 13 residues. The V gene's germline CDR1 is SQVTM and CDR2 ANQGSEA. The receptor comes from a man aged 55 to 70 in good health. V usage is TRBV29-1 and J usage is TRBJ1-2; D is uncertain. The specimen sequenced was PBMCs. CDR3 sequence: CSVERTRGYGYTF. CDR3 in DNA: TGCAGCGTTGAAAGGACTCGCGGCTATGGCTACACCTTC. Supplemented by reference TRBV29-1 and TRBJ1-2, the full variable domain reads SAVISQKPSRDICQRGTSLTIQCQVDSQVTMMFWYRQQPGQSLTLIATANQGSEATYESGFVIDKFPISRPNLTFSTLTVSNMSPEDSSIYLCSVERTRGYGYTFGSGTRLTVV.